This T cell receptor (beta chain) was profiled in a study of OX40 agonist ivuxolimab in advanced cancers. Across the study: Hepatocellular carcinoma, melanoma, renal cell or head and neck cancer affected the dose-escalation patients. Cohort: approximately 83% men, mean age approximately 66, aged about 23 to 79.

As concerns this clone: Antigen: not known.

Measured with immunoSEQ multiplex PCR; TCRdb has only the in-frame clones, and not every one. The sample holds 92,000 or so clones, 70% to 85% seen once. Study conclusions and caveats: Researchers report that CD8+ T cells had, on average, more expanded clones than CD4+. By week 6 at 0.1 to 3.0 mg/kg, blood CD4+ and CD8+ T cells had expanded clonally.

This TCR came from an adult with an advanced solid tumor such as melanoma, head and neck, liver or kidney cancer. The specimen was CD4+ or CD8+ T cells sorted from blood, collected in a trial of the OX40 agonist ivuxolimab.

The chain's CDR3 is CASREGGSGNYGYTF. CDR3 coding DNA: TGTGCCAGTAGGGAAGGAGGTTCGGGAAACTATGGCTACACCTTC. The gene calls are TRBV19 and TRBJ1-2; D is ambiguous. The length of the CDR3 is 15 residues. Germline V gene sequence: CDR1 LNHDA, CDR2 SQIVND (reference sequence). V gave up 6 bases and J gave up 2 bases, with 16 bases separating them.